Below, one TCR beta chain is given with its context. Its antigen remains unidentified. No base quality values were provided; no much bigger clone lies one nucleotide off. Receptor amplification or capture employed the immunoSEQ multiplex PCR assay. Drawn from immuneACCESS, this table holds only the in-frame rearrangements with V and J called that TCRdb kept. Clones are partly lost; checked studies trace under half to an unresolved V gene and leave the rest unexplained. The table for this sample lists about 97,000 clones; 95% to 97% of them were counted only once. The ten largest clones take up more than 0.3% of the sample. V is cut back by 3 bases and J by 4 bases, with 8 bases in the junction unmatched. The CDR3 measures 15 amino acids from cysteine to phenylalanine. Left in the record is the CDR3 DNA by itself, 45 bases read in frame from the first base. Via the germline V gene, CDR1 is MRHNA and CDR2 SNTAGT.

The source of the sample is a study of technical replicates of blood from a few donors (TCRdb year 2017). Input material: T cells isolated from PBMCs. This receptor was identified in a human donor in good health. This chain joins TRBV6-4 to TRBJ1-2; the junction holds 7 bases that match TRBD1. The CDR3 sequence is CASSESGTAFYGYTF. The nucleotides read TGTGCCAGCAGTGAATCCGGGACAGCCTTCTATGGCTACACCTTC.